In its sample, the clone carrying this T cell receptor beta chain was seen many times. TCRdb itself ran the 5' RACE reads through MiXCR, one entry per CDR3 protein. The repertoire holds about 50,000 distinct CDR3 sequences, with 10% as singletons. The data were taken from a study of neurological immune-mediated disorders. The sequence came from a man in his 70s with HTLV-1-associated myelopathy (HAM/TSP). Specimen: PBMCs.

The CDR3 region has the DNA TGTGCCAGCAGTTTATGGGACAGGGGGAATCAGCCCCAGCATTTT. Its protein is CASSLWDRGNQPQHF. This chain joins TRBV12-3 or TRBV12-4 and TRBJ1-5; 11 bases align to TRBD1. Unmatched junction bases numbered 1, after V lost 2 bases and J lost 4 bases. The CDR3 extends over 15 amino acids.